What follows are 19 T cell receptor beta chains derived from one specimen sequenced in a study of T-cell memory formation after mild COVID-19. TCRdb processed the 5' RACE reads anew with MiXCR; each CDR3 protein has one entry. The repertoire holds about 7,100 distinct CDR3 sequences, roughly 50% seen once, with roughly 2.5% in the top ten. The sample consisted of PBMCs or a T cell subset sorted from them (not recorded which). Receptor source: an adult who had mild COVID-19 (a few samples of this study predate the infection). Cell type and time point are not known.

The sample holds many counts of this clonotype. The chain couples TRBV7-6 to TRBJ2-5; 12 positions match TRBD2. The CDR3 length is 16 residues. The V segment lost 4 bases and the J segment 6 bases; nucleotides outside the gene matches: 9. Germline V lookup: CDR1 SGHVS, CDR2 FNYEAQ. CDR3 sequence (DNA): TGTGCCAGCAGCTCGAATAGACTAGCGGGGGTGCAGACCCAGTACTTC. This gives the protein CASSSNRLAGVQTQYF.

The chain employs TRBV5-1 and TRBJ2-7; D is unclear. The germline CDR1 and CDR2 sequences are SGHRS and YFSETQ. The CDR3 extends over 13 amino acids. Trimming removed 4 bases at V and 5 bases at J, with 13 bases between. CDR3 nucleotide sequence: TGCGCCAGCAGCCTAGGTCCATTAGACGAGCAGTACGTC. Translating it yields CASSLGPLDEQYV.

This chain links TRBV12-3 or TRBV12-4 with TRBJ2-7, with 8 bases aligning to TRBD1. The CDR3 runs 17 residues. V lost 1 base and J lost 5; bases outside the gene matches: 13. CDR3 loop: CASSLGYSGQVMDEQYF. The CDR3 DNA follows: TGTGCCAGCAGTTTAGGGTACTCGGGACAGGTTATGGACGAGCAGTACTTC.

This clonotype rates as medium-sized. The CDR3 DNA reads TGCGCCAGCAGCTCTAGGGACACCGGGGAGCTGTTTTTT. Its protein product is CASSSRDTGELFF. The chain links TRBV5-1 to TRBJ2-2; no reliable D call. In germline, CDR1 is SGHRS, CDR2 YFSETQ. V was clipped by 3 bases and J by 3 bases, with 6 bases between them. The CDR3 spans 13 residues.

This rearrangement joins TRBV20-1 to TRBJ2-3; 9 bases match TRBD1. V trimming: 1 base; J trimming: 3 bases; junction bases outside the gene matches: 11. CDR1 is DFQATT and CDR2 is SNEGSKA in the germline V gene (reference sequence). The CDR3 sequence is 17 residues long. The CDR3 loop reads CSARGLTGQGRTDTQYF. CDR3 DNA: TGCAGTGCTAGAGGTCTGACGGGACAGGGTAGGACAGATACGCAGTATTTT.

This clonotype has at least ten counts. V gene TRBV13 combines with J gene TRBJ2-1, with 12 bases identical to TRBD2. The J segment lost 5 bases and the V segment lost 0 bases, leaving 8 bases of the junction unmatched. Germline V lookup: CDR1 PRHDT, CDR2 FYEKMQ (reference sequence). The CDR3 spans 18 residues. The CDR3 region has the DNA TGTGCCAGCAGCTTAGGAGGACTAGCGGGGACGGTGCACAATGAGCAGTTCTTC. It yields the protein CASSLGGLAGTVHNEQFF.

This clonotype is categorized as medium-sized. The CDR3 loop reads CASSLGDTPKVRSYNSPLHF. CDR3 bases: TGTGCCAGCAGCTTAGGGGACACTCCCAAAGTACGCTCCTATAATTCACCCCTCCACTTT. V and J are TRBV7-2 and TRBJ1-6, with D tentatively TRBD1 (6 bases). Trimming left V 1 base short and J 0 bases short, with 19 bases between. The CDR3 is made up of 20 amino acids. The germline gives CDR1 SGHTA, CDR2 FQGNSA.

This clonotype was counted many times. The chain joins TRBV25-1 to TRBJ2-1; D gene ambiguous. CDR1 MGHDK and CDR2 SYGVNS come from the germline V gene. Trimming took off 8 bases at V and 6 bases at J, with 5 bases between the two ends. CDR3 length: 10 amino acids. The chain's CDR3 is CASGINEQFF. DNA of the CDR3: TGTGCCAGCGGAATCAATGAGCAGTTCTTC.

The rearrangement links TRBV5-6 to TRBJ1-6; D is ambiguous. CDR1 is SGHDT, CDR2 YYEEEE, per germline. V lost 6 bases and J 9 bases, leaving 10 bases between the germline ends. This CDR3 is 12 amino acids long. The CDR3 nucleotides read TGTGCCAGCATTGCCCTGATTTCACCCCTCCACTTT. The encoded protein is CASIALISPLHF.

This rearrangement joins TRBV7-2 to TRBJ2-3; maybe TRBD1 (5 bases). The CDR3 loop spans 14 amino acids. CDR1 is SGHTA and CDR2 is FQGNSA in the germline V gene. V was trimmed by 1 base and J by 0 bases, leaving 5 bases between them. CDR3 residues: CASSLGQSTDTQYF. The CDR3 DNA sequence: TGTGCCAGCAGCTTAGGACAGAGCACAGATACGCAGTATTTT.

J is TRBJ2-7 and V is TRBV7-2; a possible D gene is TRBD2 (5 bases). Germline V gene lookup returns CDR1 SGHTA and CDR2 FQGNSA. The CDR3 extends over 14 amino acids. Trimming removed 3 bases at V and 3 bases at J, with 12 bases between. In DNA form, the CDR3 reads TGTGCCAGCAGCTTCGGACTGGAGGACTACGAGCAGTACTTC. Translation gives CASSFGLEDYEQYF.

By share of the sample, this clonotype is medium-sized (0.01 to 0.1%). The V call is TRBV5-4, the J call TRBJ2-2, with 10 nucleotides matching TRBD1. Germline V gives CDR1 SGHNT, CDR2 YYREEE (reference sequence). The J segment lost 5 bases and the V segment lost 5 bases, leaving 12 bases of the junction unmatched. The CDR3 is 17 amino acids. CDR3 in amino acids: CASRVGQGPLVTGELFF. CDR3 nucleotides: TGTGCCAGCAGAGTGGGACAGGGGCCATTGGTTACCGGGGAGCTGTTTTTT.

This clonotype was seen just once. V and J are TRBV7-2 and TRBJ2-3, with TRBD1 as a possible D gene (5 bases). The CDR3 totals 13 residues. V was cut by 5 bases and J by 2 bases, with 8 bases left in between. Looked up from germline, CDR1 is SGHTA and CDR2 is FQGNSA. Written as DNA, the CDR3 is TGTGCCAGCAGCCCAGGGATCACAGATACGCAGTATTTT. This encodes CASSPGITDTQYF.

The rearrangement links TRBV3-1 to TRBJ2-5; 9 bases are a match to TRBD1. The V and J ends lost 4 bases and 5 bases, in that order; junction bases with no gene match: 2. In germline, CDR1 is LGHDT, CDR2 YNNKEL (reference sequence). This CDR3 is 13 amino acids long. Here the CDR3 DNA reads TGTGCCAGCAGCCGGACAGGGGACGAGACCCAGTACTTC. Encoded protein: CASSRTGDETQYF.

This chain connects TRBV6-5 to TRBJ2-1, with 9 bases matching TRBD2. This CDR3 spans 15 amino acids. V was pared by 0 bases and J by 6 bases, with 3 bases of the junction left unmatched. Looked up from germline, CDR1 is MNHEY and CDR2 is SVGAGI. This CDR3 reads CASSYSRGGGNEQFF. CDR3 nucleotides: TGTGCCAGCAGTTACTCCCGCGGGGGGGGCAATGAGCAGTTCTTC.

This clonotype ranks as medium-sized (0.01 to 0.1%). The CDR3 protein is CASSLLGTGYEQYF. In nucleotides, the CDR3 is TGTGCCAGCAGCTTGTTGGGGACAGGCTACGAGCAGTACTTC. J is TRBJ2-7 and V is TRBV7-2, with TRBD1 matching 8 bases. J lost 3 bases, V lost 3 bases, and 4 bases had no gene match. CDR1 and CDR2 (germline): SGHTA, FQGNSA. CDR3 length: 14 residues.

The CDR3 is CASSLAGGITSGANVLTF. The CDR3 DNA reads as TGTGCCAGCAGCTTAGCAGGCGGGATTACATCTGGGGCCAACGTCCTGACTTTC. This sequence joins TRBV7-6 and TRBJ2-6; a weak D match, TRBD2 (6 bases). This CDR3 contains 18 residues. V was cut by 0 bases and J by 1 base, with 13 bases left in between. The germline CDR1 and CDR2 sequences are SGHVS and FNYEAQ. Drawing the rest from reference TRBV7-6 and TRBJ2-6, the complete variable domain is GAGVSQSPRYKVTKRGQDVALRCDPISGHVSLYWYRQALGQGPEFLTYFNYEAQQDKSGLPNDRFSAERPEGSISTLTIQRTEQRDSAMYRCASSLAGGITSGANVLTFGAGSRLTVL.

This CDR3 is CASSRTGAAGEQYF. The CDR3 DNA is TGCGCCAGCAGCCGGACAGGGGCAGCGGGCGAGCAGTACTTC. The chain combines TRBV4-3 with TRBJ2-7; 9 nucleotides match TRBD1. This CDR3 has 14 residues. The trim removed 4 bases at V and 6 bases at J, leaving 7 bases unmatched. CDR1 and CDR2 (germline): LGHNA, YSLEER.

DNA of the CDR3: TGCAGCGTGAGAACAGGGGATAGGGATACGCAGTATTTT. Protein: CSVRTGDRDTQYF. J is TRBJ2-3 and V is TRBV29-1; 7 nucleotides line up with TRBD1. CDR3 length: 13 amino acids. Germline V gene data show CDR1 as SQVTM and CDR2 as ANQGSEA. V shed 6 bases, J shed 6 bases, and the junction held 9 bases outside the gene matches.